This T cell receptor beta chain originates from a study of cytomegalovirus exposure and HLA in healthy donors. Looked up from germline, CDR1 is LGHNA and CDR2 is YNFKEQ. V was cut by 0 bases and J by 0 bases, with 9 bases left in between. The CDR3 runs 15 residues. The PCR made use of 60 Vbeta and 13 Jbeta primers. The table came from immunoSEQ multiplex PCR; TCRdb's copy has only in-frame clones and leaves some out. The sample contains about 130,000 clones, roughly four fifths of which appear only once. Donors in the study were healthy people who gave bone marrow. The sequence derives from a male donor in good health and CMV-seropositive. Sequencing was carried out using PBMCs. The chain recombines TRBV4-2 with TRBJ2-7, with no clear D. CDR3 nucleotide sequence: TGTGCCAGCAGCCAAGACACGGTTAGCTCCTACGAGCAGTACTTC. This encodes CASSQDTVSSYEQYF.